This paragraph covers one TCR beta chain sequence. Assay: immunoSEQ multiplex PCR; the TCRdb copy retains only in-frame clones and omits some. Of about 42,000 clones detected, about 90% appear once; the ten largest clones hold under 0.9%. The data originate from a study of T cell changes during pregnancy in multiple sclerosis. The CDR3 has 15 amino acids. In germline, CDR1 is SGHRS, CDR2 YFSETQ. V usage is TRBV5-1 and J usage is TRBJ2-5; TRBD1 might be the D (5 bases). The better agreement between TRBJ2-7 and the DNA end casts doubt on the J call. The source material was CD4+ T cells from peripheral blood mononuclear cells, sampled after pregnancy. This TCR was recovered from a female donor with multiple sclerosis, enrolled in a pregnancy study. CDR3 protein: CASSSTGLRSYEQYF. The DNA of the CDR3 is TGCGCCAGCAGCTCCACAGGATTGCGCTCCTACGAGCAGTACTTC.